The rows below give T cell receptor beta chains drawn from one sample of a study of CD8 T cells in ankylosing spondylitis. TCRdb fed the 5' RACE reads into MiXCR, producing one record per CDR3 protein. The profile shows approximately 88,000 distinct CDR3 sequences, approximately 9% of them singletons. Sequenced input: blood, either unsorted or a sorted T cell fraction (not recorded which). These receptors were taken from a male donor with ankylosing spondylitis or in good health (not recorded which). Both conserved end residues are part of each CDR3. Each record gives: J gene, D gene, clone size, V gene, CDR3 protein, CDR3 DNA. The D gene is left open where the match is weak. Expanded clones are given a class, and other clones once, few, many or no size at all.

J: TRBJ1-1; D: .; size: many; V: TRBV12-3/TRBV12-4; CDR3: CASSQGPEAFF; DNA: TGTGCCAGCAGCCAGGGCCCTGAAGCTTTCTTT
J: TRBJ1-1; D: .; size: many; V: TRBV29-1; CDR3: CSVEGGLNTEAFF; DNA: TGCAGCGTTGAAGGAGGGCTTAACACTGAAGCTTTCTTT
J: TRBJ2-1; D: .; size: .; V: TRBV2; CDR3: CASSSGPPLFNEQFF; DNA: TGTGCCAGCAGTTCCGGGCCTCCCCTTTTTAATGAGCAGTTCTTC
J: TRBJ2-1; D: TRBD2; size: once; V: TRBV2; CDR3: CASCLIRSSGGAEYNEQFF; DNA: TGTGCCAGCTGTTTAATCCGGAGTAGCGGGGGGGCAGAATACAATGAGCAGTTCTTC
J: TRBJ2-3; D: TRBD1; size: .; V: TRBV28; CDR3: CASSLSMGQGYTQYF; DNA: TGTGCCAGCAGTTTATCAATGGGACAGGGCTATACGCAGTATTTT
J: TRBJ2-3; D: .; size: many; V: TRBV5-6; CDR3: CASSLAPQGSADTQYF; DNA: TGTGCCAGCAGCTTAGCTCCACAGGGCTCGGCAGATACGCAGTATTTT
J: TRBJ2-1; D: TRBD1; size: many; V: TRBV20-1; CDR3: CSARQPGQEGDEQFF; DNA: TGCAGTGCTAGACAGCCGGGACAGGAAGGAGATGAGCAGTTCTTC
J: TRBJ2-1; D: .; size: .; V: TRBV29-1; CDR3: CSVEGLTGGNEQFF; DNA: TGCAGCGTTGAGGGACTTACCGGGGGCAATGAGCAGTTCTTC
J: TRBJ2-7; D: .; size: .; V: TRBV19; CDR3: CASSIGSDFFEQYF; DNA: TGTGCCAGTAGTATAGGCTCGGACTTCTTTGAGCAGTACTTC
J: TRBJ2-4; D: TRBD1; size: many; V: TRBV19; CDR3: CASSIEDRGNIQYF; DNA: TGTGCCAGTAGTATAGAGGACAGGGGTAACATTCAGTACTTC
J: TRBJ1-4; D: .; size: many; V: TRBV5-1; CDR3: CASRDYRQEKLFF; DNA: TGCGCCAGCAGGGATTACAGGCAGGAAAAACTGTTTTTT
J: TRBJ2-3; D: .; size: many; V: TRBV11-2; CDR3: CASSLDRSTDTQYF; DNA: TGTGCCAGCAGCTTAGACCGCAGCACAGATACGCAGTATTTT
J: TRBJ1-6; D: .; size: many; V: TRBV28; CDR3: CASSFVQHNSPLHF; DNA: TGTGCCAGCAGTTTCGTTCAGCATAATTCACCCCTCCACTTT
J: TRBJ1-1; D: .; size: few; V: TRBV20-1; CDR3: CSAREQGMTAFF; DNA: TGCAGTGCTAGGGAGCAGGGTATGACGGCTTTCTTT
J: TRBJ1-1; D: .; size: many; V: TRBV5-1; CDR3: CASSYGGGTEAFF; DNA: TGCGCCAGCAGCTACGGGGGCGGCACTGAAGCTTTCTTT
J: TRBJ1-4; D: TRBD1; size: many; V: TRBV15; CDR3: CATSRGQGNEKLFF; DNA: TGTGCCACCAGCAGAGGACAGGGGAATGAAAAACTGTTTTTT
J: TRBJ2-7; D: TRBD1; size: many; V: TRBV7-2; CDR3: CASSPRTGLYEQYF; DNA: TGTGCCAGCAGCCCCCGGACAGGTCTCTACGAGCAGTACTTC
J: TRBJ1-5; D: .; size: many; V: TRBV30; CDR3: CAWSVVGQKNQPQHF; DNA: TGTGCCTGGAGTGTCGTTGGACAGAAGAATCAGCCCCAGCATTTT
J: TRBJ2-7; D: TRBD2; size: .; V: TRBV7-2; CDR3: CASKIAGGVYEQYF; DNA: TGTGCCAGCAAAATAGCGGGGGGGGTATACGAGCAGTACTTC
J: TRBJ1-6; D: .; size: .; V: TRBV5-8; CDR3: CASGELRGSSYNSPLHF; DNA: TGTGCCAGCGGAGAACTGCGCGGTAGCTCCTATAATTCACCCCTCCACTTT
J: TRBJ2-1; D: .; size: many; V: TRBV5-1; CDR3: CASSVRGADEQFF; DNA: TGCGCCAGCAGCGTACGGGGGGCCGATGAGCAGTTCTTC
J: TRBJ2-5; D: TRBD1; size: many; V: TRBV28; CDR3: CASRQGFSETQYF; DNA: TGTGCCAGCAGACAGGGGTTTTCAGAGACCCAGTACTTC
J: TRBJ2-3; D: TRBD2; size: many; V: TRBV5-1; CDR3: CASSLQGEGDTQYF; DNA: TGCGCCAGCAGCTTGCAAGGGGAGGGAGATACGCAGTATTTT
J: TRBJ1-5; D: .; size: many; V: TRBV27; CDR3: CASSQHNSNQPQHF; DNA: TGTGCCAGCAGTCAGCATAATAGCAATCAGCCCCAGCATTTT
J: TRBJ2-6; D: TRBD1; size: few; V: TRBV7-3; CDR3: CASSPQGGQLLTGANVLTF; DNA: TGTGCCAGCAGCCCCCAAGGGGGACAGCTATTGACTGGGGCCAACGTCCTGACTTTC
J: TRBJ2-5; D: .; size: many; V: TRBV20-1; CDR3: CSASPQDTIETQYF; DNA: TGCAGTGCTAGTCCCCAGGACACTATAGAGACCCAGTACTTC
J: TRBJ2-2; D: TRBD2; size: many; V: TRBV7-9; CDR3: CASSSRLAGGDTGELFF; DNA: TGTGCCAGCAGCTCCAGACTAGCGGGGGGCGACACCGGGGAGCTGTTTTTT
J: TRBJ1-6; D: .; size: many; V: TRBV27; CDR3: CASSPGVGYSPLHF; DNA: TGTGCCAGCAGTCCAGGGGTTGGATATTCACCCCTCCACTTT
J: TRBJ1-5; D: .; size: many; V: TRBV12-3/TRBV12-4; CDR3: CASSLHSNQPQHF; DNA: TGTGCCAGCAGTTTGCATAGCAATCAGCCCCAGCATTTT
J: TRBJ2-1; D: TRBD2; size: .; V: TRBV6-1; CDR3: CASRPGTSGYNEQFF; DNA: TGTGCCAGCAGACCAGGGACTAGCGGTTACAATGAGCAGTTCTTC
J: TRBJ1-2; D: .; size: many; V: TRBV12-3/TRBV12-4; CDR3: CASSLGPLLEGGYTF; DNA: TGTGCCAGCAGTTTAGGGCCCCTCCTAGAGGGGGGCTACACCTTC
J: TRBJ1-4; D: .; size: many; V: TRBV20-1; CDR3: CSARDRVGKLFF; DNA: TGCAGTGCTAGGGACCGGGTAGGAAAACTGTTTTTT
J: TRBJ2-7; D: TRBD1; size: many; V: TRBV3-1; CDR3: CASSYPGQGTHEQYF; DNA: TGTGCCAGCAGCTATCCGGGACAGGGGACACACGAGCAGTACTTC
J: TRBJ2-3; D: .; size: many; V: TRBV5-5; CDR3: CASSFIRGQDGDTQYF; DNA: TGTGCCAGCAGCTTTATCCGGGGGCAAGATGGAGATACGCAGTATTTT
J: TRBJ2-1; D: .; size: many; V: TRBV4-2; CDR3: CASSQDPPAVLYNEQFF; DNA: TGTGCCAGCAGCCAAGATCCCCCAGCGGTGCTCTACAATGAGCAGTTCTTC
J: TRBJ2-3; D: TRBD2; size: many; V: TRBV7-2; CDR3: CASSLTAGGSDTQYF; DNA: TGTGCCAGCAGCTTAACAGCGGGGGGATCAGATACGCAGTATTTT
J: TRBJ2-3; D: .; size: .; V: TRBV28; CDR3: CASSPLGGPADTQYF; DNA: TGTGCCAGCAGTCCTCTGGGGGGGCCGGCAGATACGCAGTATTTT
J: TRBJ2-1; D: .; size: many; V: TRBV15; CDR3: CATSSSNYEQFF; DNA: TGTGCCACCAGCTCTAGCAACTATGAGCAGTTCTTC
J: TRBJ2-7; D: .; size: many; V: TRBV12-3/TRBV12-4; CDR3: CASVLGGSVYEQYF; DNA: TGTGCCAGCGTCCTTGGGGGTAGCGTCTACGAGCAGTACTTC
J: TRBJ1-2; D: .; size: few; V: TRBV24-1; CDR3: CATSDSDGTTSHGYTF; DNA: TGTGCCACCAGTGATTCGGACGGAACGACCTCTCATGGCTACACCTTC
J: TRBJ2-7; D: .; size: few; V: TRBV7-9; CDR3: CASSSTRRDQGEQYF; DNA: TGTGCCAGCAGTTCCACCCGGCGGGACCAGGGAGAGCAGTACTTC
J: TRBJ2-3; D: .; size: many; V: TRBV5-1; CDR3: CASSLAGLPVTDTQYF; DNA: TGCGCCAGCAGCTTGGCTGGGCTCCCGGTCACAGATACGCAGTATTTT
J: TRBJ2-5; D: TRBD1; size: many; V: TRBV7-3; CDR3: CASSPLGQGRETQYF; DNA: TGTGCCAGCAGCCCGCTCGGACAGGGGCGAGAGACCCAGTACTTC
J: TRBJ2-3; D: .; size: many; V: TRBV12-3/TRBV12-4; CDR3: CASSLRGRSTDTQYF; DNA: TGTGCCAGCAGTTTAAGGGGACGCAGCACAGATACGCAGTATTTT
J: TRBJ2-3; D: .; size: many; V: TRBV29-1; CDR3: CSVEGGATDTQYF; DNA: TGCAGCGTTGAAGGCGGGGCGACAGATACGCAGTATTTT
J: TRBJ2-7; D: .; size: many; V: TRBV5-1; CDR3: CASSLFSGSGYEQYF; DNA: TGCGCCAGCAGCTTGTTTTCAGGGAGTGGTTACGAGCAGTACTTC
J: TRBJ1-1; D: TRBD1; size: many; V: TRBV20-1; CDR3: CSARVTGGGTEAFF; DNA: TGCAGTGCTAGAGTGACAGGGGGCGGCACTGAAGCTTTCTTT
J: TRBJ2-2; D: .; size: many; V: TRBV12-3/TRBV12-4; CDR3: CASGGTNTGELFF; DNA: TGTGCCAGCGGGGGGACTAACACCGGGGAGCTGTTTTTT
J: TRBJ2-1; D: .; size: many; V: TRBV27; CDR3: CASSLGTLNEQFF; DNA: TGTGCCAGCAGTTTAGGGACTCTCAATGAGCAGTTCTTC
J: TRBJ2-7; D: .; size: many; V: TRBV2; CDR3: CASSETELSSYEQYF; DNA: TGTGCCAGCAGTGAAACTGAGCTCAGCTCCTACGAGCAGTACTTC
J: TRBJ2-3; D: .; size: many; V: TRBV20-1; CDR3: CSGGASTDTQYF; DNA: TGCAGTGGTGGGGCTAGCACAGATACGCAGTATTTT
J: TRBJ2-3; D: .; size: many; V: TRBV7-3; CDR3: CASSPGVGTDTQYF; DNA: TGTGCCAGCAGCCCGGGAGTCGGCACAGATACGCAGTATTTT
J: TRBJ2-2; D: .; size: many; V: TRBV12-3/TRBV12-4; CDR3: CASRQAFAGNTGELFF; DNA: TGTGCCAGCAGACAGGCCTTCGCGGGGAACACCGGGGAGCTGTTTTTT
J: TRBJ2-6; D: .; size: .; V: TRBV6-2/TRBV6-3; CDR3: CASTHAGSGANVLTF; DNA: TGTGCCAGCACCCACGCGGGATCTGGGGCCAACGTCCTGACTTTC
J: TRBJ1-5; D: .; size: many; V: TRBV6-5; CDR3: CASSFDRTQPQHF; DNA: TGTGCCAGCAGTTTCGACAGGACCCAGCCCCAGCATTTT